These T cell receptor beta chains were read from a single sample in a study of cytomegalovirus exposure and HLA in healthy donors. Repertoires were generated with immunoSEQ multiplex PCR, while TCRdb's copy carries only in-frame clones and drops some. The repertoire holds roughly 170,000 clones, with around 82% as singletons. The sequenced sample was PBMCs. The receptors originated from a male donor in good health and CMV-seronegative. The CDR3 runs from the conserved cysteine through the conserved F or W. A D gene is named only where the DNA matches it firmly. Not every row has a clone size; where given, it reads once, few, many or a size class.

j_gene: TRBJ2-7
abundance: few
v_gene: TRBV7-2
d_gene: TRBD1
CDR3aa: CASSLSDREPYEQYF
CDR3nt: TGTGCCAGCAGCTTATCCGACAGGGAGCCGTACGAGCAGTACTTC

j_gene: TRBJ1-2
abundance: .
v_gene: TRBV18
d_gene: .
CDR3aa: CASSPLGQNTNYGYTF
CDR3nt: TGTGCCAGCTCACCCCTCGGACAGAACACTAACTATGGCTACACCTTC

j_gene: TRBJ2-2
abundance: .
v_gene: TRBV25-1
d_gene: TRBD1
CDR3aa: CASSVTRDSANTGELFF
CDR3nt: TGTGCCAGCAGTGTTACTCGGGACAGCGCGAACACCGGGGAGCTGTTTTTT

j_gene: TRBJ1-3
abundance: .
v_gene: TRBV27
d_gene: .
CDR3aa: CASSLYFRAGNTIYF
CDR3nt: TGTGCCAGCAGTTTATATTTCCGGGCTGGAAACACCATATATTTT

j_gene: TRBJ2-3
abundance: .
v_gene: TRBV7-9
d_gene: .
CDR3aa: CASSFSSGSMGGADTQYF
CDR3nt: TGTGCCAGCAGCTTTTCTTCCGGGAGCATGGGGGGGGCGGATACGCAGTATTTT

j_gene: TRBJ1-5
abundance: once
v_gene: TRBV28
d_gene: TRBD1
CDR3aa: CASRPLTGGNQPQHF
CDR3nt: TGTGCCAGCAGGCCCCTGACAGGGGGCAATCAGCCCCAGCATTTT

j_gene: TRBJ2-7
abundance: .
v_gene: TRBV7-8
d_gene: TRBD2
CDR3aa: CASSRSGSFYEQYF
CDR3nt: TGTGCCAGCAGCCGTAGCGGGAGCTTCTACGAGCAGTACTTC

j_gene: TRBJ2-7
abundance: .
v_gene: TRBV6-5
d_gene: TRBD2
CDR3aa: CASSYRTSGSYEQYF
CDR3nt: TGTGCCAGCAGTTATCGGACTAGCGGCTCCTACGAGCAGTACTTC

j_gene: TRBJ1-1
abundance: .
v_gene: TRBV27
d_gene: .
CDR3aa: CASSQGSEAFF
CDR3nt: TGTGCCAGCAGCCAGGGTTCCGAAGCTTTCTTT

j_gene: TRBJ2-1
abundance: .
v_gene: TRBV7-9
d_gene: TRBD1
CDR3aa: CASSLGRGGSSYNEQFF
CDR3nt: TGTGCCAGCAGCTTAGGTAGAGGGGGCTCCTCCTACAATGAGCAGTTCTTC

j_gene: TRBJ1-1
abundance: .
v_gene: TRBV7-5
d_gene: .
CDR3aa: CARSPRGGTEAFF
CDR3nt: TGTGCCAGAAGCCCCCGCGGGGGCACTGAAGCTTTCTTT

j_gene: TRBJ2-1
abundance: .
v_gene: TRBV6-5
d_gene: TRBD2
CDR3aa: CASRLAGGTNEQFF
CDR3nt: TGTGCCAGCAGGCTAGCGGGGGGCACCAATGAGCAGTTCTTC

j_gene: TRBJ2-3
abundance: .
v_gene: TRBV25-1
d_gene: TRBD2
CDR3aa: CASSEASGDTDTQYF
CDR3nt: TGTGCCAGCAGTGAGGCTAGCGGGGACACAGATACGCAGTATTTT

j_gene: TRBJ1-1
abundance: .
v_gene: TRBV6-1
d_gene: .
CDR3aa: CASREGQVNTEAFF
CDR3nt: TGTGCCAGCAGGGAAGGGCAGGTGAACACTGAAGCTTTCTTT

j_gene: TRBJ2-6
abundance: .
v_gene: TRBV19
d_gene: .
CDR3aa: CASERSPGANVLTF
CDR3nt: TGTGCCAGCGAGAGAAGCCCTGGGGCCAACGTCCTGACTTTC